This T cell receptor (beta chain) originates from a study of blood T cell repertoires in COVID-19. On the study more broadly: Sources were T cells, B-cell-depleted T cells, or PBMCs; the material itself was cDNA or gDNA.

The method was immunoSEQ multiplex PCR; TCRdb's version includes in-frame clones alone and lacks a portion of them. In the table there are about 380,000 clones, over 75% of which are singletons. Trimming removed 5 bases from V and 9 bases from J, with 14 bases in between. The germline V gene encodes CDR1 SEHNR and CDR2 FQNEAQ (reference sequence). This CDR3 has 14 residues. Categorization into cohorts depended on clinical history that participants reported. The origin of this receptor is a young man who had recovered from COVID-19. Sequencing was done on a sample of PBMCs or T cells enriched from blood (not recorded which). V usage is TRBV7-9 and J usage is TRBJ1-6; perhaps TRBD1 as D (6 bases). The CDR3 nucleotides are TGTGCCAGCAGCCGAAGGGGGGGAATTTCACCCCTCCACTTT. Protein sequence: CASSRRGGISPLHF.